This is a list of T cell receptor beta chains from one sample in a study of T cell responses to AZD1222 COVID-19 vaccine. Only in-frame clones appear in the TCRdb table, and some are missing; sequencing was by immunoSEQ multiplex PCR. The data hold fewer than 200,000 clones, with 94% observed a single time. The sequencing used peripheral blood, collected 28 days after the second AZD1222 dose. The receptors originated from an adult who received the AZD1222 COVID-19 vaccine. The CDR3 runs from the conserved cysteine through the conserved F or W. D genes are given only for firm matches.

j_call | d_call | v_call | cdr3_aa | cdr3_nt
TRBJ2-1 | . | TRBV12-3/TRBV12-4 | CASSLIAGNEQFF | TGTGCCAGCAGTTTGATTGCGGGCAATGAGCAGTTCTTC
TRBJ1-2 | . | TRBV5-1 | CASSLGWRGTNGYTF | TGCGCCAGCAGCTTGGGGTGGAGGGGTACGAATGGCTACACCTTC
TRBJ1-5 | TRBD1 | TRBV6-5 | CASKLGQGLNQPQHF | TGTGCCAGCAAGCTCGGACAGGGCCTCAATCAGCCCCAGCATTTT
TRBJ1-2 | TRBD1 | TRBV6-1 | CASSDQTGHYGYTF | TGTGCCAGCAGTGATCAGACAGGGCACTATGGCTACACCTTC
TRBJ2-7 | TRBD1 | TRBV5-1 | CASSLWTGVPYEQYF | TGCGCCAGCAGCTTATGGACAGGGGTGCCCTACGAGCAGTACTTC
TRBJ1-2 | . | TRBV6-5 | CASSFRDLRDGYTF | TGTGCCAGCAGTTTCCGTGACTTGAGGGATGGCTACACCTTC
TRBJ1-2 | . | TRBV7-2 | CASSLDRVGYTF | TGTGCCAGCAGCTTAGATAGGGTTGGCTACACCTTC
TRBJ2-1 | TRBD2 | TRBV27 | CASSLSASGRGQREQFF | TGTGCCAGCAGTTTATCAGCTAGCGGGAGGGGGCAGCGGGAGCAGTTCTTC
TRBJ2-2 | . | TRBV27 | CASSGRLDPTGELFF | TGTGCCAGCAGTGGGCGACTAGACCCCACCGGGGAGCTGTTTTTT
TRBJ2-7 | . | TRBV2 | CASSEALPVGF | TGTGCCAGCAGTGAAGCGCTTCCCGTCGGGTTC
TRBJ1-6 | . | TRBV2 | CASKGDPKEGPLHF | TGTGCCAGCAAAGGTGACCCTAAAGAAGGACCCCTCCACTTT
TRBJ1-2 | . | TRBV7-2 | CASSPRTESLYGYTF | TGTGCCAGCAGCCCCCGGACAGAATCACTCTATGGCTACACCTTC
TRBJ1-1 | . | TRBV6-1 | CASSAKSRRMNTEAFF | TGTGCCAGCAGTGCCAAATCTCGGAGAATGAACACTGAAGCTTTCTTT
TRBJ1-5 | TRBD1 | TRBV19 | CASTREGAGQPQHF | TGTGCCAGTACCAGGGAGGGGGCTGGTCAGCCCCAGCATTTT
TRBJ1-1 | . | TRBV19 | CASNSLWLGNTEAFF | TGTGCCAGTAATTCGCTGTGGCTCGGGAACACTGAAGCTTTCTTT
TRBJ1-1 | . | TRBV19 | CAADRGGNTEAFF | TGTGCCGCGGATCGAGGGGGGAACACTGAAGCTTTCTTT